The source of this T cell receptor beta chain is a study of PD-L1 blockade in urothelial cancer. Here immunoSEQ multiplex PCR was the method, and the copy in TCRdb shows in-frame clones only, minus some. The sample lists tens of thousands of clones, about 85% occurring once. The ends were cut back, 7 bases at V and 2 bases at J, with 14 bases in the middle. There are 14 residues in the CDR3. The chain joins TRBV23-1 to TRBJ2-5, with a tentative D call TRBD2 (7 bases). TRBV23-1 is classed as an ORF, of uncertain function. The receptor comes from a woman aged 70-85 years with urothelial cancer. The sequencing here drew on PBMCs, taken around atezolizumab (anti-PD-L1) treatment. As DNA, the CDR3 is TGCGCCAGCAACACGCGGGGGCGACAAGAGACCCAGTACTTC. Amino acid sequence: CASNTRGRQETQYF.